This T cell receptor beta chain was found in a study of blood T cell repertoires in COVID-19. The germline V and J ends were trimmed by 11 bases and 3 bases, with 13 bases remaining between them. CDR1 and CDR2 from the germline V gene are LGHDT and YNNKEL (reference sequence). There are 13 residues in the CDR3. Generated by immunoSEQ multiplex PCR, the TCRdb table keeps only in-frame clones and is missing some. The sample has tens of thousands of clones, 90% seen once. The V call is TRBV3-1 (or the pseudogene TRBV3-2), the J call TRBJ2-2, with a tentative D call TRBD2 (6 bases). The receptor's source is a woman between 50 and 59 years old in a cohort sampled during active COVID-19. Sample: peripheral blood. The CDR3, as DNA: TGTGCCGCACAGAGCGGGTACACCGGGGAGCTGTTTTTT. This gives the protein CAAQSGYTGELFF.